This T cell receptor (beta chain) was recovered during a study of shared clonotypes between healthy human individuals. Generated by immunoSEQ multiplex PCR, the TCRdb table keeps only in-frame clones and is missing some. The sample shows approximately 600,000 clones, roughly 95% of them seen only once. This CDR3 is 17 amino acids long. Trimming removed 4 bases at V and 7 bases at J, with 23 bases between. Germline assignment: CDR1 SGHTA and CDR2 FQGNSA. Naive CD8 cells were CD45RO-negative, positively selected for CCR7, excluding terminally differentiated effector memory CD45RA+ cells. The donors were adults (healthy and HIV-negative) with no recent acute infections or vaccinations.

The TCR originated in a woman in her twenties or thirties in good health. Specimen: naive CD8+ T cells sorted from blood. The chain joins TRBV7-2 to TRBJ2-1, with D maybe TRBD2 (5 bases). CDR3 residues: CASSSTLGAPERNEQFF. The CDR3 DNA is TGTGCCAGCAGCTCGACCCTCGGCGCTCCCGAGCGGAATGAGCAGTTCTTC.